This T cell receptor beta chain emerged from a study of blood T cell repertoires in COVID-19. Study-wide background: COVID-19 samples from acute and convalescent phases originated in the United States, Italy and Spain. Nucleic acid was either cDNA or gDNA, and it came from T cells, B-cell-depleted T cells, or PBMCs.

V lost 5 bases to trimming and J lost 4 bases, with 17 bases between them. This CDR3 has 16 residues. The germline V gene encodes CDR1 SGHTA and CDR2 FQGNSA. As processed by the authors: Reference gene primers were amplified, and this amplification served to estimate nucleated cell counts. The assay was immunoSEQ multiplex PCR, and TCRdb's table has in-frame clones only and misses some. The D gene and trimming were derived from the DNA, and the V and J assignments and clone size from that table. The repertoire has roughly 230,000 clones, approximately 83% of them found once; the top ten carry around 25%.

The TCR was taken from a man aged 35-49 years with acute or convalescent COVID-19. What was sequenced was peripheral blood. V usage is TRBV7-2 and J usage is TRBJ1-4; D is perhaps TRBD1 (6 bases). CDR3 residues: CASSENPRGGNEKLFF. Written as DNA, the CDR3 is TGTGCCAGCAGCGAAAACCCCAGGGGTGGTAATGAAAAACTGTTTTTT.